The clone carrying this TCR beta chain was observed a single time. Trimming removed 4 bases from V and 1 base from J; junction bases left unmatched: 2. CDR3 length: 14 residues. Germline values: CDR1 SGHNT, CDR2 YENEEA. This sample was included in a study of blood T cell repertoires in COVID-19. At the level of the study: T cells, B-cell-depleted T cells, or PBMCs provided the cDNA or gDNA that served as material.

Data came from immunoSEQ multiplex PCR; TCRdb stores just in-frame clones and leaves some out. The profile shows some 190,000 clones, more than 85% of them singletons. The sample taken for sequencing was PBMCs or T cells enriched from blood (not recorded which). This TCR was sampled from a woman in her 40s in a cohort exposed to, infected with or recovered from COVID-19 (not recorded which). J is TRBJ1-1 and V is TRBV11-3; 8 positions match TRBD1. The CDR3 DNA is TGTGCCAGCAGCTCGACAGGGGAGAACACTGAAGCTTTCTTT. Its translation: CASSSTGENTEAFF. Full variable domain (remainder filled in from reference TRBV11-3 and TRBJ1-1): EAGVVQSPRYKIIEKKQPVAFWCNPISGHNTLYWYLQNLGQGPELLIRYENEEAVDDSQLPKDRFSAERLKGVDSTLKIQPAELGDSAVYLCASSSTGENTEAFFGQGTRLTVV.